The rows below give T cell receptor beta chains drawn from one sample of a study of cytomegalovirus exposure and HLA in healthy donors. Some clones are missing from TCRdb's copy, which holds only in-frame ones; the method was immunoSEQ multiplex PCR. The sample holds roughly 180,000 clones; 82% are singletons and the top ten take more than 1.5%. Sequencing was done on a sample of PBMCs. Receptor source: a man aged 40-50 years in good health and CMV-seronegative. The CDR3 runs from the conserved cysteine through the conserved F or W. A D gene is named only where the DNA matches it firmly. Clone size is given for some rows only: seen once, a few or many times, or a class if the clone is expanded.

size	V	D	J	CDR3	DNA
NA	TRBV6-6	NA	TRBJ2-1	CASSLDEDEQFF	TGTGCCAGCAGTCTCGACGAGGATGAGCAGTTCTTC
NA	TRBV4-3	TRBD1	TRBJ1-4	CASSQDLAQGATTNEKLFF	TGCGCCAGCAGCCAAGATTTAGCTCAGGGGGCCACAACTAATGAAAAACTGTTTTTT
NA	TRBV7-8	NA	TRBJ2-5	CASSFSSRGVQETQYF	TGTGCCAGCAGCTTTTCTTCGCGGGGCGTGCAAGAGACCCAGTACTTC
NA	TRBV27	TRBD1	TRBJ2-3	CASTDRGDTQYF	TGTGCCAGCACCGACAGGGGCGATACGCAGTATTTT
NA	TRBV6-5	TRBD1	TRBJ1-2	CASTQTGRYYGYTF	TGTGCCAGCACTCAGACAGGGAGGTACTATGGCTACACCTTC
NA	TRBV14	TRBD2	TRBJ2-1	CASSQAPGRAREQFF	TGTGCCAGCAGCCAAGCCCCAGGGAGGGCGCGGGAGCAGTTCTTC
once	TRBV27	NA	TRBJ1-4	CASSLLGGREKLFF	TGTGCCAGCAGTTTATTAGGGGGTCGGGAAAAACTGTTTTTT
NA	TRBV28	NA	TRBJ1-2	CASQIASNYGYTF	TGTGCCAGCCAGATCGCTTCCAACTATGGCTACACCTTC
NA	TRBV5-4	TRBD1	TRBJ2-3	CASSPGQRNTDTQYF	TGTGCCAGCAGCCCGGGACAGCGAAACACGGATACGCAGTATTTT
NA	TRBV7-3	TRBD2	TRBJ2-3	CASSLGLAVTDTQYF	TGTGCCAGCAGCTTAGGGCTAGCGGTGACAGATACGCAGTATTTT
NA	TRBV28	NA	TRBJ1-1	CASSGPTEAFF	TGTGCCAGCTCAGGGCCGACTGAAGCTTTCTTT
NA	TRBV27	NA	TRBJ1-1	CASREYQNTEAFF	TGTGCCAGCAGGGAGTACCAGAACACTGAAGCTTTCTTT
NA	TRBV5-1	NA	TRBJ2-1	CASSLLVGNEQFF	TGCGCCAGCAGCTTGCTAGTTGGGAATGAGCAGTTCTTC